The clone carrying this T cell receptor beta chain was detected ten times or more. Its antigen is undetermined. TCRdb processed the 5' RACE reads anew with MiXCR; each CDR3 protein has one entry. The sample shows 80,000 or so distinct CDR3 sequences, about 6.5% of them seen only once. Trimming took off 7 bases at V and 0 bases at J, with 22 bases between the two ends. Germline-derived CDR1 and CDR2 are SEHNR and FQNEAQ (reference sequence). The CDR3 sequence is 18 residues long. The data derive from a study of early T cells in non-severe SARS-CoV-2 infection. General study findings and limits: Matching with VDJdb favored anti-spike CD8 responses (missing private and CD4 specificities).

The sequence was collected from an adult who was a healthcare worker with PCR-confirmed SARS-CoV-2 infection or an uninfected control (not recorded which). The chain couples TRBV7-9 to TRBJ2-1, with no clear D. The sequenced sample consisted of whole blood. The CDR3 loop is CASIKHPLGQSSYNEQFF. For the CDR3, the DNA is TGTGCCAGCATCAAACACCCTCTTGGGCAGAGCTCCTACAATGAGCAGTTCTTC.